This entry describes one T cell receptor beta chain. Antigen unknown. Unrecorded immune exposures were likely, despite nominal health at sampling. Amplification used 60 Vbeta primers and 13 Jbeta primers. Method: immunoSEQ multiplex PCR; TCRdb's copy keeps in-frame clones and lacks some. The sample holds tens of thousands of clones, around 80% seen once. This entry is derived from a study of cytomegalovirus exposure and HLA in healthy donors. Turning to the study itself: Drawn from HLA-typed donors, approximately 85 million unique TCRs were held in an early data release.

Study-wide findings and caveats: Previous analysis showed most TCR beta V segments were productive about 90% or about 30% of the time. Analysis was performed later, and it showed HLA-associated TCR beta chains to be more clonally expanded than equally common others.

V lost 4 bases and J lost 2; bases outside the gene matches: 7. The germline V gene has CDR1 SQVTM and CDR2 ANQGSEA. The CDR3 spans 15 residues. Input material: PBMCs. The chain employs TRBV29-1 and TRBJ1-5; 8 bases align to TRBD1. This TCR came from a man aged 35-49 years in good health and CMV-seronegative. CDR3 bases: TGCAGCGTTGGGGACAGGCCTGGGGGCAATCAGCCCCAGCATTTT. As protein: CSVGDRPGGNQPQHF.